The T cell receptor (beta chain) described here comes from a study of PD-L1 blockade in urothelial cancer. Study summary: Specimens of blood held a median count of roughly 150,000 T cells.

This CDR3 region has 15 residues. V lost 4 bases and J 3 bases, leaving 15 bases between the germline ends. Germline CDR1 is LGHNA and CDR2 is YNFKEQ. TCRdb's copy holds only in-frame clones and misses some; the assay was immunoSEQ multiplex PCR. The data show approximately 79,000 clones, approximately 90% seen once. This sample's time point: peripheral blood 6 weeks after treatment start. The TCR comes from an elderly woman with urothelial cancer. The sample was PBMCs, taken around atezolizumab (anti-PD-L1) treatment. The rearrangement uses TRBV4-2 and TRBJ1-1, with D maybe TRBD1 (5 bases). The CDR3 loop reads CASSPRRGTDTEAFF. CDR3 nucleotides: TGTGCCAGCAGCCCGAGGCGGGGGACGGACACTGAAGCTTTCTTT.